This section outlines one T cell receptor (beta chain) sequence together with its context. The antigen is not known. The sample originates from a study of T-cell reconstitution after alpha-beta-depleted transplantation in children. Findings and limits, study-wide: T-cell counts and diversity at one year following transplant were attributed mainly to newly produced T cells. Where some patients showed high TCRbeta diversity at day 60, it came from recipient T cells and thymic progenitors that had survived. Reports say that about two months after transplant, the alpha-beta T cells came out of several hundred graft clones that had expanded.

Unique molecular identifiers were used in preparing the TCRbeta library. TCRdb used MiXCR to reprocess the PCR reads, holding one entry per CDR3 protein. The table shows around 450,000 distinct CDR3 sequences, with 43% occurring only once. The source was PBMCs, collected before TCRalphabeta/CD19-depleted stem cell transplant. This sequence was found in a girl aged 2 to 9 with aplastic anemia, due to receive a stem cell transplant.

CDR3 amino acids: CSGWEGNEQFF. The CDR3, as DNA: TGCAGTGGGTGGGAGGGGAATGAGCAGTTCTTC. This chain connects TRBV20-1 to TRBJ2-1, with 7 bases identical to TRBD2. Trimming took 7 bases from V and 7 from J; bases not matched to a gene: 4. CDR1 DFQATT and CDR2 SNEGSKA come from the germline V gene (reference sequence). The CDR3 totals 11 residues.